Sequencing of this T cell receptor (beta chain) was carried out in a study of OX40 agonist ivuxolimab in advanced cancers. On the study more broadly: Ivuxolimab is a fully human IgG2 antibody that activates OX40 (CD134). Patients treated during dose escalation were battling hepatocellular carcinoma, melanoma, renal cell or head and neck cancer. The dose-escalation cohort was roughly 84% male, with a mean age of about 58 years, ranging roughly 20 to 80. Study-wide results and limits: Blood T cells, both CD4+ and CD8+, expanded clonally by week 6 at 0.1 to 3.0 mg/kg.

Comment on this clone: The antigen is undetermined.

Germline CDR1 and CDR2: SEHNR and FQNEAQ (reference sequence). Trimming removed 1 base at V and 2 bases at J, with 11 bases between. The CDR3 has 15 amino acids. Profiling relied on immunoSEQ multiplex PCR, and the TCRdb table lists in-frame clones only, not all of them. The sample shows about 79,000 clones, about 89% of them seen only once. This sequence joins TRBV7-9 and TRBJ1-2, with D possibly matching TRBD1 (6 bases). The sequences come from CD4+ or CD8+ T cells sorted from blood, collected in a trial of the OX40 agonist ivuxolimab. The sequence was obtained from an adult with an advanced solid tumor such as melanoma, head and neck, liver or kidney cancer. CDR3 sequence (DNA): TGTGCCAGCAGCTTAGTTTGGGGGCTGAACTATGGCTACACCTTC. Amino acid sequence: CASSLVWGLNYGYTF.